The T cell receptor (beta chain) described here comes from a study of T cells in Graves' hyperthyroidism and ophthalmopathy. Amplification of TCR beta CDR3 regions used RNA as the template. Using the HTBI primer set, a first-round RT-PCR was run on the TCR CDR3. TCRdb reprocessed the multiplex PCR reads with MiXCR, giving one entry per CDR3 protein. The repertoire holds more than 550,000 distinct CDR3 sequences, with 45% as singletons. This clonotype was detected a few times. V was pared by 0 bases and J by 0 bases, with 9 bases between. Germline V gives CDR1 SEHNR, CDR2 FQNEAQ (reference sequence). This CDR3 is built from 17 residues.

The sequenced material came from peripheral blood or thyroid tissue (not recorded which). This receptor was taken from an adult man with Graves' disease, either hyperthyroidism or ophthalmopathy (not recorded which). The chain has TRBV7-9 and TRBJ2-6; the D is unclear. CDR3 in amino acids: CASSLAALSSGANVLTF. The CDR3 region has the DNA TGTGCCAGCAGCTTAGCGGCACTTTCCTCTGGGGCCAACGTCCTGACTTTC. Supplemented by reference TRBV7-9 and TRBJ2-6, the full variable domain reads DTGVSQNPRHKITKRGQNVTFRCDPISEHNRLYWYRQTLGQGPEFLTYFQNEAQLEKSRLLSDRFSAERPKGSFSTLEIQRTEQGDSAMYLCASSLAALSSGANVLTFGAGSRLTVL.